The following is a TCR beta chain sequence with its context. The CDR3 is made up of 14 amino acids. Trimming pared 5 bases from V and 3 bases from J, leaving 14 bases between. Germline CDR1 is MNHNS and CDR2 is SASEGT. TCRdb's copy holds only in-frame clones and misses some; the assay was immunoSEQ multiplex PCR. The table records about 8,200 clones, about 50% of them present only once. This sample stems from a study of sequential checkpoint blockade in melanoma. Described treatment: randomized to nivolumab then ipilimumab (arm A) or the reverse (arm B). The V and J genes are TRBV6-1 and TRBJ2-7; D ambiguous. The clonotype originates from a human donor with melanoma. The sequenced sample was CD8+ T cells sorted from blood (inferred from file names), obtained from a patient given nivolumab and ipilimumab in sequence. The CDR3 nucleotides read TGTGCCAGCAGTTTCAAGAACGAGGACTACGAGCAGTACTTC. Translating it yields CASSFKNEDYEQYF.